This T cell receptor beta chain was documented in a study of T cell responses to AZD1222 COVID-19 vaccine. Overall study results and limits: The breadth and depth of Spike-specific TCRs increased once two AZD1222 doses had been given. Researchers took repertoire samples only after the peak T cell response had come. Researchers report vaccine-associated CD4 TCRs spanning spike, with dominance at 160-218 and 743-854.

Trimming cost V 6 bases and J 1 base, with 15 bases left between them. This CDR3 has 15 residues. CDR1 is MDHEN and CDR2 is SYDVKM in the germline V gene. Notes on this clone: What it binds is unknown.

Sequenced by immunoSEQ multiplex PCR; TCRdb stores in-frame clones only, minus some. The sample records some 110,000 clones, 92% being singletons. The chain is built from TRBV28 and TRBJ1-2; weak D call: TRBD1 (5 bases). Specimen: peripheral blood, collected on day 0 of AZD1222 vaccination. This sequence originates from an adult in good health. This CDR3 is CASRPSGLINYGYTF. The CDR3 nucleotides are TGTGCCAGCAGGCCTTCAGGGCTCATTAACTATGGCTACACCTTC.